Following are 25 T cell receptor beta chains from one sample sequenced in a study of monozygotic twins with inflammatory bowel disease. Following a re-call of the 5' RACE reads, TCRdb has one entry per CDR3 protein and lacks DNA. This listing includes approximately 330,000 distinct CDR3 sequences. The specimen was blood. These TCRs come from a human donor with ulcerative colitis or Crohn's disease, or a healthy co-twin of an affected twin (not recorded which).

This chain connects TRBV4-1 to TRBJ2-1; checking the TCRdb D call of TRBD1 is not possible without DNA. CDR1 is MGHRA and CDR2 is YSYEKL in the germline V gene. The CDR3 is 18 residues long. The CDR3 here is CASSQEGGSAPSNNEQFF.

This chain connects TRBV6-6 to TRBJ2-7. The length of the CDR3 is 13 residues. Germline V gives CDR1 MNHNY, CDR2 SVGAGI (reference sequence). The CDR3 loop reads CASSPSRNYEQYF.

The V call is TRBV6-1, the J call TRBJ2-7; TCRdb's D gene call, TRBD1, goes unchecked for lack of DNA. Germline loops: CDR1 MNHNS, CDR2 SASEGT. This CDR3 contains 14 residues. CDR3 protein: CASSAYQGTYEQYF.

V and J are TRBV19 and TRBJ2-3. This CDR3 is built from 18 residues. CDR1 LNHDA and CDR2 SQIVND come from the germline V gene (reference sequence). CDR3 amino acids: CASSVFFPAVLDTDTQYF.

V usage is TRBV20-1 and J usage is TRBJ1-2; TCRdb lists TRBD1, though no DNA is available to test this call. The CDR3 loop spans 15 amino acids. Germline loops: CDR1 DFQATT, CDR2 SNEGSKA (reference sequence). CDR3 in amino acids: CSARDWPGGRNGYTF.

The genes are TRBV27 and TRBJ1-5. The CDR3 runs to 13 residues. CDR1 and CDR2 from the germline V gene are MNHEY and SMNVEV (reference sequence). This CDR3 reads CASSLWSDQPQHF.

The rearrangement uses TRBV5-1 and TRBJ1-1; TCRdb outputs TRBD1, but without DNA this stays unchecked. From germline, CDR1 is SGHRS and CDR2 YFSETQ. CDR3 length: 14 amino acids. Here the CDR3 reads CASRGRQGNTEAFF.

The V gene is TRBV5-1, the J gene TRBJ1-2; TCRdb's D gene call, TRBD1, goes unchecked for lack of DNA. CDR1 SGHRS and CDR2 YFSETQ come from the germline V gene. The CDR3 covers 13 residues. The CDR3 protein is CASSSRDGYGYTF.

The chain uses TRBV6-5 and TRBJ2-1; the D call of TRBD2 rests on TCRdb alone, since no DNA is present to check it. The CDR3 length is 14 residues. The germline V gene has CDR1 MNHEY and CDR2 SVGAGI. The chain's CDR3 is CASSSSGVDNEQFF.

The chain carries TRBV11-2 and TRBJ1-5; TCRdb's D gene call, TRBD1, goes unchecked for lack of DNA. CDR3 length: 14 amino acids. Germline loops: CDR1 SGHAT, CDR2 FQNNGV. The CDR3 loop reads CASSLGPVGQPQHF.

The chain employs TRBV15 and TRBJ1-2; TCRdb's D call of TRBD1 is untestable without DNA. Germline CDR1 LNHNV, CDR2 YYDKDF (reference sequence). CDR3 length: 13 amino acids. CDR3 protein: CATALRARDGYTF.

V usage is TRBV7-2 and J usage is TRBJ1-2; without DNA, the TCRdb call of TRBD1 cannot be checked. Germline V gene lookup returns CDR1 SGHTA and CDR2 FQGNSA. This CDR3 is 18 amino acids long. This CDR3 is CASSLALAGARGFYGYTF.

The chain is built from TRBV5-8 and TRBJ2-4; the D call from TCRdb, TRBD2, cannot be confirmed without DNA. This CDR3 is 17 amino acids long. The germline V gene encodes CDR1 SGHTS and CDR2 YDEGEE. CDR3 in amino acids: CASSSQGDFLAENIQYF.

The gene calls are TRBV4-1 and TRBJ2-2; TCRdb gives TRBD2 as the D gene, but with no DNA this cannot be confirmed. CDR1 and CDR2 from the germline V gene are MGHRA and YSYEKL. The CDR3 sequence is 18 residues long. The CDR3 loop reads CASSQDLLAGAYTGELFF.

The chain couples TRBV11-1 to TRBJ2-4; TCRdb reports TRBD2, a call that lacks DNA to check it against. There are 14 residues in the CDR3. Germline values: CDR1 SGHAT, CDR2 FQDESV (reference sequence). Here the CDR3 reads CASSQIEGGNIQYF.

This chain uses TRBV5-1 with TRBJ1-2; TCRdb's D call of TRBD1 is untestable without DNA. This CDR3 spans 17 amino acids. Per germline, CDR1 SGHRS and CDR2 YFSETQ. CDR3 protein: CASSSGQGGLDGYGYTF.

V and J are TRBV9 and TRBJ2-7; TCRdb gives TRBD2 as the D gene, but with no DNA this cannot be confirmed. The CDR3 sequence is 15 residues long. Germline V gives CDR1 SGDLS, CDR2 YYNGEE. CDR3 residues: CASSETGLNYYEQYF.

The chain links TRBV6-1 to TRBJ2-1; the TCRdb D gene call, TRBD2, has no DNA to confirm it. This CDR3 comprises 16 residues. CDR1 MNHNS and CDR2 SASEGT come from the germline V gene. CDR3 loop: CASSPTTSGAYNEQFF.

V usage is TRBV6-5 and J usage is TRBJ1-4; the D call of TRBD1 rests on TCRdb alone, since no DNA is present to check it. The CDR3 spans 16 residues. Germline V lookup: CDR1 MNHEY, CDR2 SVGAGI. The CDR3 is CASSYLNRGPGEKLFF.

The chain uses TRBV29-1 and TRBJ2-1; lacking DNA, the TRBD2 call made by TCRdb goes unchecked. CDR3 length: 15 residues. CDR1 and CDR2 from the germline V gene are SQVTM and ANQGSEA. CDR3 residues: CSVEEVAGGYNEQFF.

The chain combines TRBV28 with TRBJ2-3. CDR1 and CDR2 from the germline V gene are MDHEN and SYDVKM. The CDR3 contains 15 residues. The CDR3 here is CASSSVWGEKDTQYF.

The chain employs TRBV7-2 and TRBJ2-6; TCRdb's D call, TRBD1, is unchecked because there is no DNA. Germline V gene data show CDR1 as SGHTA and CDR2 as FQGNSA. This CDR3 is 13 amino acids long. The CDR3 reads CASSLGGQGVLTF. The whole variable domain, filled in from reference TRBV7-2 and TRBJ2-6, reads GAGVSQSPSNKVTEKGKDVELRCDPISGHTALYWYRQSLGQGLEFLIYFQGNSAPDKSGLPSDRFSAERTGGSVSTLTIQRTQQEDSAVYLCASSLGGQGVLTFGAGSRLTVL.

The chain carries TRBV3-1 and TRBJ2-1; TCRdb names TRBD2, which stays unverified in the absence of DNA. This CDR3 contains 17 residues. In germline, CDR1 is LGHDT, CDR2 YNNKEL (reference sequence). This chain's CDR3 is CASSQGLIAEHYNEQFF.

This chain uses TRBV6-1 with TRBJ1-4; TCRdb returns TRBD1, unconfirmable since there is no DNA. Germline V gene lookup returns CDR1 MNHNS and CDR2 SASEGT. The CDR3 loop spans 15 amino acids. The CDR3: CASRGRDRRNEKLFF.

The genes are TRBV7-2 and TRBJ1-5. CDR1 is SGHTA, CDR2 FQGNSA, per germline. The CDR3 is made up of 14 amino acids. The CDR3 sequence is CASSLVWDNQPQHF. The whole variable domain, remainder taken from reference TRBV7-2 and TRBJ1-5, is GAGVSQSPSNKVTEKGKDVELRCDPISGHTALYWYRQSLGQGLEFLIYFQGNSAPDKSGLPSDRFSAERTGGSVSTLTIQRTQQEDSAVYLCASSLVWDNQPQHFGDGTRLSIL.